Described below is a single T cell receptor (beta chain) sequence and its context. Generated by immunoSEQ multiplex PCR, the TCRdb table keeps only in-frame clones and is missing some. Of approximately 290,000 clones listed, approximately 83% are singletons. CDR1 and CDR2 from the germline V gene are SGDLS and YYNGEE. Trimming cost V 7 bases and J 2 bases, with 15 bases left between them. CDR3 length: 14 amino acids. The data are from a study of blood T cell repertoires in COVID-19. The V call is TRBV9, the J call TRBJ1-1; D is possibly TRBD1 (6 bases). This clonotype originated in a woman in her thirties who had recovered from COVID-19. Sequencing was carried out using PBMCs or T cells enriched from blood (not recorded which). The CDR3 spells CASERGTGNTEAFF. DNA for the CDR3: TGTGCCAGCGAAAGGGGGACGGGAAACACTGAAGCTTTCTTT. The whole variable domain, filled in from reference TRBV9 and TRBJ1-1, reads DSGVTQTPKHLITATGQRVTLRCSPRSGDLSVYWYQQSLDQGLQFLIQYYNGEERAKGNILERFSAQQFPDLHSELNLSSLELGDSALYFCASERGTGNTEAFFGQGTRLTVV.